A selection of T cell receptor beta chains follows, all from one sample in a study of control samples from healthy donors and cancer patients. Clones were read by immunoSEQ multiplex PCR, and TCRdb kept only the in-frame ones, dropping some. The sample holds tens of thousands of clones; 88% are singletons and the top ten take about an eighth. The sample comprised blood. The origin of the receptors is a woman aged 65 to 85 in good health. CDR3s include the opening cysteine and the closing phenylalanine or tryptophan. D genes are given only for firm matches. Clone size is not always given. Where it is, it says once, few, many or a class for expanded clones.

d_call	cdr3_length	j_call	clone_size	v_call	cdr3_nt	cdr3_aa
TRBD1	14	TRBJ1-6	-	TRBV10-3	TGTGCCATCAGACAGGGGTCCTATAATTCACCCCTCCACTTT	CAIRQGSYNSPLHF
-	13	TRBJ1-1	-	TRBV12-3/TRBV12-4	TGTGCCAGCAGTTTGACAGGGAACACTGAAGCTTTCTTT	CASSLTGNTEAFF
TRBD2	13	TRBJ2-2	few	TRBV19	TGTGCCAGTAGTTGGGGGGGCACCGGGGAGCTGTTTTTT	CASSWGGTGELFF
-	16	TRBJ2-7	-	TRBV9	TGTGCCAGCAGCGTAGGGCCTGATTTTAGCTCCTACGAGCAGTACTTC	CASSVGPDFSSYEQYF
-	17	TRBJ2-2	-	TRBV14	TGTGCCAGCAGCCAAGATGGCCCGGGACGAATCACCGGGGAGCTGTTTTTT	CASSQDGPGRITGELFF
-	14	TRBJ1-5	-	TRBV18	TGTGCCAGCTCACCAGGGCAGCCCAATCAGCCCCAGCATTTT	CASSPGQPNQPQHF
-	15	TRBJ2-1	-	TRBV6-1	TGTGCCAGCAGTGACCGGGACACCACCCACAATGAGCAGTTCTTC	CASSDRDTTHNEQFF
TRBD2	16	TRBJ2-1	-	TRBV5-1	TGCGCCAGCAGCTTGGAGGCGGGGGACTCCTACAATGAGCAGTTCTTC	CASSLEAGDSYNEQFF
-	12	TRBJ2-7	-	TRBV6-5	TGTGCCAGCAGCCCGGGGCGCTACGAGCAGTACTTC	CASSPGRYEQYF
TRBD2	19	TRBJ2-2	once	TRBV5-6	TGTGCCAGCAGCCCCGGACTAGCGGGGGGCCAGCGTGGCACCGGGGAGCTGTTTTTT	CASSPGLAGGQRGTGELFF
-	13	TRBJ2-6	-	TRBV6-5	TGTGCCAGCTTATTTTCTGGGGCCAACGTCCTGACTTTC	CASLFSGANVLTF
-	15	TRBJ2-5	-	TRBV7-2	TGTGCCAGCAGCTTAGGGGCGGGGCCACAAGAGACCCAGTACTTC	CASSLGAGPQETQYF
TRBD1	15	TRBJ1-1	-	TRBV19	TGTGCCAGTAGTCCGACAGGGTCGATGAACACTGAAGCTTTCTTT	CASSPTGSMNTEAFF
TRBD2	14	TRBJ2-1	-	TRBV27	TGTGCCAGCAATGGACTAGCGGGGGGAAATGAGCAGTTCTTC	CASNGLAGGNEQFF
-	13	TRBJ1-2	-	TRBV12-3/TRBV12-4	TGTGCCAGCAGTTTAACCGATCCCTATGGCTACACCTTC	CASSLTDPYGYTF
TRBD1	14	TRBJ2-1	-	TRBV6-5	TGTGCCAGCAAAAGGGACAGCCCCTATTTTGAGCAGTTCTTC	CASKRDSPYFEQFF
-	15	TRBJ1-4	-	TRBV4-3	TGCGCCAGCAGCCAAGATTGGAATGGGTATGAAAAACTGTTTTTT	CASSQDWNGYEKLFF
-	17	TRBJ2-3	-	TRBV5-1	TGCGCCAGCAGCTTGGGTGGTGTTCAGCAACGCACAGATACGCAGTATTTT	CASSLGGVQQRTDTQYF
-	15	TRBJ1-5	-	TRBV2	TGTGCCAGCAGTGAAACTTCAACTAGCAATCAGCCCCAGCATTTT	CASSETSTSNQPQHF
TRBD2	14	TRBJ2-3	-	TRBV6-5	TGTGCCAGCAGTTTCGGACTAGCGGCAGATACGCAGTATTTT	CASSFGLAADTQYF
-	14	TRBJ2-5	once	TRBV5-6	TGTGCCAGCAGCTTGTCACAGAAGGGAGAGACCCAGTACTTC	CASSLSQKGETQYF
-	11	TRBJ1-1	-	TRBV14	TGTGCCAGCAGCCAAGGAATGGAAGCTTTCTTT	CASSQGMEAFF
TRBD1	15	TRBJ2-2	-	TRBV4-3	TGCGCCAGCAGCCCGCGGACAGGGATGGCCGGGGAGCTGTTTTTT	CASSPRTGMAGELFF
-	15	TRBJ2-7	-	TRBV4-3	TGCGCCAGCAGCCAAGATTTCGCGGGACTCTACGAGCAGTACTTC	CASSQDFAGLYEQYF
-	15	TRBJ1-1	-	TRBV5-1	TGCGCCAGCAGCTTTGGGGCAGGGAGGATACATGAAGCTTTCTTT	CASSFGAGRIHEAFF
TRBD1	13	TRBJ2-7	-	TRBV10-3	TGTGCCGTCCGCGGGACAGGGGGCCACGAGCAGTACTTC	CAVRGTGGHEQYF
-	13	TRBJ1-4	-	TRBV6-5	TGTGCCACAGAAGGGGGGCATGATGAAAAACTGTTTTTT	CATEGGHDEKLFF
-	15	TRBJ2-7	-	TRBV14	TGTGCCAGCAGCCAAGTTGATAGCGGCGCCTACGAGCAGTACTTC	CASSQVDSGAYEQYF
TRBD1	14	TRBJ1-6	-	TRBV7-9	TGTGCCAGCAGCCGGACAGGGAGTAATTCACCCCTCCACTTT	CASSRTGSNSPLHF
-	13	TRBJ2-7	-	TRBV6-5	TGTGCCAGCGTTAACTTACAGGGCTACGAGCAGTACTTC	CASVNLQGYEQYF
-	14	TRBJ2-7	-	TRBV30	TGTGCCTGGGATCCCAAGGGGGACTCCTACGAGCAGTACTTC	CAWDPKGDSYEQYF
-	13	TRBJ1-2	-	TRBV5-1	TGCGCCAGCAGCTCTGATACGGACCATGGCTACACCTTC	CASSSDTDHGYTF
TRBD1	14	TRBJ2-7	-	TRBV6-6	TGTGCCAGCAGTTATCGGGGACAGCCCTACGAGCAGTACTTC	CASSYRGQPYEQYF
-	14	TRBJ2-3	-	TRBV9	TGTGCCAGCAGCGTAGTGTCCAGCACAGATACGCAGTATTTT	CASSVVSSTDTQYF
-	14	TRBJ2-7	-	TRBV7-2	TGTGCCAGCAGCTTGCAACTCAGCTCCTACGAGCAGTACTTC	CASSLQLSSYEQYF
-	14	TRBJ1-1	-	TRBV7-9	TGTGCCAGCATCCCAACCGGGACCCACACTGAAGCTTTCTTT	CASIPTGTHTEAFF